This TCR beta chain was retrieved from a study of circulating tumor DNA in untreated peripheral T-cell lymphoma. Details on this clone: What it binds is not known. Germline is not matched at one junction end, which may reflect a read error.

CDR1 SGHVS and CDR2 FNYEAQ come from the germline V gene. There are 19 residues in the CDR3. Study-level findings and limits: Tumor-specific clonotypes: identified in around four fifths of patients, more than 85% of baseline tissues.

TCRdb's table, derived via immunoSEQ multiplex PCR, lists solely in-frame clones and lacks some. The sample includes some 10,000 clones, around 76% of them seen just once. The chain employs TRBV7-6 and TRBJ2-6; possibly TRBD1 for D (6 bases). The clonotype originates from a human donor with peripheral T-cell lymphoma. The sequenced material came from tumor tissue. The CDR3 coding sequence is TGTGCCAGCAGCTTAGAGGTTTACACAGGGATCTCTGGGGCCAACGTCCTGACTTTT. It encodes CASSLEVYTGISGANVLTF. Based on the CDR3 plus reference TRBV7-6 and TRBJ2-6, the full variable domain is GAGVSQSPRYKVTKRGQDVALRCDPISGHVSLYWYRQALGQGPEFLTYFNYEAQQDKSGLPNDRFSAERPEGSISTLTIQRTEQRDSAMYRCASSLEVYTGISGANVLTFGAGSRLTVL.